This TCR beta chain comes out of a study of T cell changes during pregnancy in multiple sclerosis. The CDR3 covers 13 residues. Germline values: CDR1 SGHDT, CDR2 YYEEEE. V lost 3 bases, J lost 7 bases, and 4 bases stayed unmatched. Some clones are missing from TCRdb's copy, which holds only in-frame ones; the method was immunoSEQ multiplex PCR. In the table there are about 36,000 clones, around 89% of which are singletons. This chain links TRBV5-6 with TRBJ2-3; 8 nucleotides match TRBD2. The sequenced sample was CD8+ T cells from peripheral blood mononuclear cells, obtained in the third trimester of pregnancy. The origin of this receptor is a female donor with multiple sclerosis, enrolled in a pregnancy study. In DNA, the CDR3 is TGTGCCAGCAGCTCGGGAGGGATACATACGCAGTATTTT. Residues: CASSSGGIHTQYF.